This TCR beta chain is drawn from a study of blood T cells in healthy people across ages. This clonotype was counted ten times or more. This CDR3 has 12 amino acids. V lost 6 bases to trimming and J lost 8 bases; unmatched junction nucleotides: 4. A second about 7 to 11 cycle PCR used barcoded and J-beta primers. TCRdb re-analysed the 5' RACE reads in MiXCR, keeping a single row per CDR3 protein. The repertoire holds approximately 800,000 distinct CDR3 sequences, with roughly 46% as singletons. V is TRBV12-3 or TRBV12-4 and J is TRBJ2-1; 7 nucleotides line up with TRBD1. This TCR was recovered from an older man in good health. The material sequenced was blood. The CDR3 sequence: CASSPTGHEQFF. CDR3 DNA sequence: TGTGCCAGCAGCCCGACAGGGCATGAGCAGTTCTTC.